This T cell receptor (beta chain) was retrieved from a study of CD8+ T cells in alopecia areata. Study-level points and caveats: Patients shared TCRs less clearly than mice did, possibly owing to HLA. Sequenced scalp T cells also include alphabeta T cells resident in normal skin.

The treatment is: oral pan-JAK inhibitor, 5-10 mg twice daily. RNA was extracted and reverse transcribed into cDNA as the sequencing template. The data were produced by immunoSEQ multiplex PCR, yet TCRdb's version contains in-frame clones alone and is incomplete. The table records roughly 70,000 clones, about 30% of them present only once. Comment on this clone: Its antigen remains unidentified.

The receptor was isolated from a human donor with alopecia areata. The specimen was CD8+ T cells sorted from blood, collected at week 4, from a patient treated with tofacitinib.

This CDR3 is CASSSRGIHEQYF. The DNA for the CDR3 is TGTGCCAGCAGTTCCCGGGGGATCCACGAGCAGTACTTC. This chain connects TRBV27 to TRBJ2-7, with D possibly being TRBD2 (6 bases). The CDR3 consists of 13 residues. In germline, CDR1 is MNHEY, CDR2 SMNVEV (reference sequence). Deletions cut 4 bases from V and 5 bases from J, with 12 bases between.